This TCR beta chain was documented in a study of T cells in localized non-small cell lung cancer. Whole-study results and caveats: Clonality of T cells reached its maximum in uninvolved adjacent lung, surpassing tumor.

TCRdb's copy holds only in-frame clones and misses some; the assay was immunoSEQ multiplex PCR. The table includes 60,000 to 85,000 clones, roughly nine tenths detected once. As to this clone: What it recognizes is unknown.

The germline gives CDR1 PRHDT, CDR2 FYEKMQ (reference sequence). V trimming: 2 bases; J trimming: 7 bases; junction bases outside the gene matches: 8. CDR3 size: 16 residues. Material: peripheral blood, obtained before any cancer treatment. This clonotype originated in a male donor at least 60 years old with stage III squamous cell lung carcinoma. The gene calls are TRBV13 and TRBJ1-6, with TRBD1 matching 7 bases. CDR3 nucleotide sequence: TGTGCCAGCAGCTTAACCTCGAGGGGGCTGAATTCACCCCTCCACTTT. Translation: CASSLTSRGLNSPLHF. Complete variable domain (other parts from reference TRBV13 and TRBJ1-6): AAGVIQSPRHLIKEKRETATLKCYPIPRHDTVYWYQQGPGQDPQFLISFYEKMQSDKGSIPDRFSAQQFSDYHSELNMSSLELGDSALYFCASSLTSRGLNSPLHFGNGTRLTVT.